Reported below is one T cell receptor beta chain. Its antigen is as yet unknown. The sample is drawn from a study of cytomegalovirus exposure and HLA in healthy donors. Study results and caveats: A later analysis reportedly identified an Asian-associated ancestry cluster as carrying fewer N-insertions than the roughly 670-donor mean. The study recorded around 160 TCR beta chains that were cytomegalovirus-associated.

The study ran its PCR with 60 Vbeta and 13 Jbeta primers. Assay used: immunoSEQ multiplex PCR; TCRdb lists only in-frame clones, some missing. The table has about 100,000 clones, around three quarters seen once. Donors counted as nominally healthy when sampled, yet unrecorded immune exposures were likely. This TCR derives from a man in his forties in good health and CMV-seronegative. Sequencing input: PBMCs.

The CDR3 sequence: CASSAGGIRQTKQYF. The CDR3 DNA follows: TGTGCCAGCAGCGCCGGGGGGATCCGACAGACAAAGCAGTATTTT. V usage is TRBV7-2 and J usage is TRBJ2-3; 7 bases fit TRBD2. V was pared by 5 bases and J by 11 bases, with 16 bases of the junction left unmatched. The V gene's germline CDR1 is SGHTA and CDR2 FQGNSA. The CDR3 loop spans 15 amino acids.